These 28 T cell receptor beta chains were sequenced from one sample in a study of T cell changes during pregnancy in multiple sclerosis. Method: immunoSEQ multiplex PCR; TCRdb's copy keeps in-frame clones and lacks some. The sample holds over 65,000 clones, around 93% seen once. This material consisted of peripheral blood, taken in the first trimester of pregnancy. These receptors came from a female donor in good health, enrolled as a control in a pregnancy study.

The chain carries TRBV19 and TRBJ2-4; 8 nucleotides line up with TRBD1. The trim removed 4 bases at V and 7 bases at J, leaving 6 bases unmatched. Germline lookup yields CDR1 LNHDA and CDR2 SQIVND (reference sequence). The CDR3 length is 14 residues. The CDR3 sequence is CASSTTYRGNIQYF. CDR3 bases: TGTGCCAGTAGTACGACCTACAGGGGGAACATTCAGTACTTC. Drawing the rest from reference TRBV19 and TRBJ2-4, the complete variable domain is DGGITQSPKYLFRKEGQNVTLSCEQNLNHDAMYWYRQDPGQGLRLIYYSQIVNDFQKGDIAEGYSVSREKKESFPLTVTSAQKNPTAFYLCASSTTYRGNIQYFGAGTRLSVL.

This clone showed up just once. The rearrangement uses TRBV7-3 and TRBJ2-3; a possible D gene is TRBD2 (5 bases). The V gene's germline CDR1 is SGHTA and CDR2 FQGTGA. CDR3 length: 16 amino acids. The V gene lost 5 bases and the J gene lost 2 bases, with 17 bases spanning the gap. The CDR3 here is CASSTDYRIITDTQYF. The CDR3 region has the DNA TGTGCCAGCAGCACTGACTACCGAATCATCACAGATACGCAGTATTTT.

The V and J genes are TRBV6-5 and TRBJ2-4, with 8 bases lining up with TRBD1. CDR3 length: 15 amino acids. Germline V gene sequence: CDR1 MNHEY, CDR2 SVGAGI. V trimming: 6 bases; J trimming: 0 bases; junction bases outside the gene matches: 4. CDR3 DNA: TGTGCCAGCAGCCCCAGGGGGCTAGCCAAAAACATTCAGTACTTC. It yields the protein CASSPRGLAKNIQYF.

The chain uses TRBV18 and TRBJ1-1; D ambiguous. The V end lost 3 bases, the J end lost 4 bases, and 6 bases lay between the germline ends. CDR1 and CDR2 from the germline V gene are KGHSH and LQKENI. This CDR3 region has 12 residues. CDR3 nucleotide sequence: TGTGCCAGCTCACCTACAGCCACTGAAGCTTTCTTT. Protein sequence: CASSPTATEAFF.

The rearrangement links TRBV27 to TRBJ2-3; no definite D call. Germline lookup yields CDR1 MNHEY and CDR2 SMNVEV (reference sequence). CDR3 length: 13 residues. V was clipped by 1 base and J by 4 bases, with 6 bases between them. CDR3 loop: CASSLYAADTQYF. In DNA form, the CDR3 reads TGTGCCAGCAGTTTATACGCGGCAGATACGCAGTATTTT.

The chain has TRBV7-9 and TRBJ2-1; 11 nucleotides align to TRBD1. The J segment lost 8 bases and the V segment lost 6 bases, leaving 6 bases of the junction unmatched. The length of the CDR3 is 14 residues. CDR1 and CDR2 from the germline V gene are SEHNR and FQNEAQ (reference sequence). The CDR3 DNA sequence: TGTGCCAGCAGTGCGGACAGGGGGCGATATGAGCAGTTCTTC. Protein sequence: CASSADRGRYEQFF.

The rearrangement joins TRBV18 to TRBJ2-2; 9 bases map to TRBD1. From germline, CDR1 is KGHSH and CDR2 LQKENI. This CDR3 has 16 residues. Germline trimming cut 6 bases from V and 5 bases from J; bases unmatched to any gene: 10. CDR3 in amino acids: CASSLMTGGRTGELFF. Written as DNA, the CDR3 is TGTGCCAGCTCCCTCATGACAGGGGGGCGAACCGGGGAGCTGTTTTTT.

This clone was counted only a few times. The chain links TRBV2 to TRBJ2-7; D unresolved. Trimming removed 5 bases at V and 8 bases at J, with 13 bases between. CDR1 SNHLY and CDR2 FYNNEI come from the germline V gene. This CDR3 is 12 amino acids long. The CDR3 DNA reads TGTGCCAGCAGTTTCGAGGTGACTCAGCAGTACTTC. Protein product: CASSFEVTQQYF. The full variable domain, its missing parts supplied by reference TRBV2 and TRBJ2-7, is EPEVTQTPSHQVTQMGQEVILRCVPISNHLYFYWYRQILGQKVEFLVSFYNNEISEKSEIFDDQFSVERPDGSNFTLKIRSTKLEDSAMYFCASSFEVTQQYFGPGTRLTVT.

The gene calls are TRBV4-3 and TRBJ2-5; 7 positions match TRBD1. Germline values: CDR1 LGHNA, CDR2 YSLEER. Germline trimming cut 5 bases from V and 1 base from J; bases unmatched to any gene: 7. This CDR3 region has 15 residues. The CDR3 DNA is TGCGCCAGCAGCACAGGGGCAGGGGGCCAAGAGACCCAGTACTTC. Translation: CASSTGAGGQETQYF.

V usage is TRBV5-4 and J usage is TRBJ2-7; D not resolved. The CDR3 is made up of 13 amino acids. V lost 0 bases to trimming and J lost 3 bases, with 7 bases between them. Germline CDR1 is SGHNT and CDR2 is YYREEE (reference sequence). The CDR3 DNA follows: TGTGCCAGCAGCTTGGGACTGGGCTACGAGCAGTACTTC. Translation gives CASSLGLGYEQYF.

The CDR3 sequence: CASSLNKGQGEFF. The CDR3 nucleotides read TGTGCCAGCAGCTTAAACAAAGGACAGGGTGAGTTCTTC. The rearrangement joins TRBV7-8 to TRBJ2-1; the match to TRBD1 covers 8 bases. The CDR3 runs 13 residues. V dropped 2 bases and J dropped 14; count of bases not matched to a gene: 8. Germline V gene data show CDR1 as SGHVS and CDR2 as FQNEAQ.

The chain combines TRBV5-1 with TRBJ1-1; 9 bases agree with TRBD1. There are 14 residues in the CDR3. J gave up 5 bases and V 4 bases, and 6 bases lay outside the gene matches. In germline, CDR1 is SGHRS, CDR2 YFSETQ. As DNA, the CDR3 is TGCGCCAGCAGCACCGACAGGGGGAAGACTGAAGCTTTCTTT. Residues: CASSTDRGKTEAFF.

The genes are TRBV5-4 and TRBJ1-2; 8 nucleotides agree with TRBD1. This CDR3 contains 13 residues. Germline lookup yields CDR1 SGHNT and CDR2 YYREEE (reference sequence). V shed 4 bases and J 4 bases; nucleotides not matched to a gene: 3. CDR3 nucleotide sequence: TGTGCCAGCAGCAAAACAGGGGGCTATGGCTACACCTTC. Its protein product is CASSKTGGYGYTF.

The CDR3 loop reads CSASGTVTGELFF. The CDR3 coding sequence is TGCAGCGCTTCCGGGACAGTAACCGGGGAGCTGTTTTTT. The rearrangement joins TRBV29-1 to TRBJ2-2; 7 bases are a match to TRBD1. Germline loops: CDR1 SQVTM, CDR2 ANQGSEA. Trimming took 7 bases from V and 5 from J; bases not matched to a gene: 7. The CDR3 is 13 residues long.

The chain links TRBV9 to TRBJ2-7; D is perhaps TRBD1 (6 bases). V lost 4 bases and J 0 bases, leaving 14 bases between the germline ends. Germline V CDR1 and CDR2: SGDLS, YYNGEE. This CDR3 region has 15 residues. CDR3 nucleotide sequence: TGTGCCAGCAGCCCACAGGGTCGCAGCTCCTACGAGCAGTACTTC. It encodes CASSPQGRSSYEQYF.

This clone was counted a few times. This chain joins TRBV5-1 and TRBJ1-2; D gene ambiguous. The CDR3 consists of 13 residues. Germline V gene lookup returns CDR1 SGHRS and CDR2 YFSETQ. The germline V and J ends were trimmed by 4 bases and 8 bases, with 15 bases remaining between them. The CDR3 loop reads CASSPSLVGGYTF. CDR3 sequence (DNA): TGCGCCAGCAGCCCCAGTCTGGTCGGGGGCTACACCTTC. The full variable domain, completed using reference TRBV5-1 and TRBJ1-2, is KAGVTQTPRYLIKTRGQQVTLSCSPISGHRSVSWYQQTPGQGLQFLFEYFSETQRNKGNFPGRFSGRQFSNSRSEMNVSTLELGDSALYLCASSPSLVGGYTFGSGTRLTVV.

V usage is TRBV19 and J usage is TRBJ2-2, with 8 nucleotides matching TRBD1. Germline V gene sequence: CDR1 LNHDA, CDR2 SQIVND (reference sequence). With V trimmed by 6 bases and J by 7 bases, 13 bases remained unmatched. This CDR3 is built from 16 residues. In nucleotides, the CDR3 is TGTGCCAGTAGCATCCGACGGACAGGGAAAAACGGGGAGCTGTTTTTT. Translating it yields CASSIRRTGKNGELFF.

This chain connects TRBV19 to TRBJ1-1; 9 nucleotides match TRBD1. This CDR3 has 17 residues. Germline V gives CDR1 LNHDA, CDR2 SQIVND (reference sequence). With 3 bases clipped from V and 2 bases from J, the junction kept 10 bases outside the gene matches. The chain's CDR3 is CASSMKLGQGENTEAFF. Here the CDR3 DNA reads TGTGCCAGTAGTATGAAGCTGGGACAGGGAGAAAACACTGAAGCTTTCTTT.

This chain uses TRBV7-3 with TRBJ2-5, with D possibly matching TRBD1 (6 bases). V was shortened by 5 bases and J by 7 bases, with 8 bases between the two germline ends. Germline CDR1 is SGHTA and CDR2 is FQGTGA. This CDR3 comprises 11 residues. The CDR3 loop reads CASSQGGTQYF. CDR3 coding DNA: TGTGCCAGCAGCCAAGGGGGGACCCAGTACTTC.

This sequence joins TRBV7-9 and TRBJ1-2; 8 bases are shared with TRBD1. This CDR3 comprises 15 residues. V was pared by 4 bases and J by 4 bases, with 8 bases of the junction left unmatched. Looked up from germline, CDR1 is SEHNR and CDR2 is FQNEAQ (reference sequence). The CDR3 reads CASSSDRGSPYGYTF. For the CDR3, the DNA is TGTGCCAGCAGCTCCGACAGGGGAAGTCCCTATGGCTACACCTTC.

The chain is built from TRBV14 and TRBJ2-1; D possibly corresponds to TRBD2 (5 bases). The V gene's germline CDR1 is SGHDN and CDR2 FVKESK. Trimming pared 1 base from V and 2 bases from J, leaving 9 bases between. This CDR3 contains 15 residues. DNA for the CDR3: TGTGCCAGCAGCCAAGGGCTAGCCGCCTACAATGAGCAGTTCTTC. Translated, it gives CASSQGLAAYNEQFF. The full variable domain, its missing parts supplied by reference TRBV14 and TRBJ2-1, is EAGVTQFPSHSVIEKGQTVTLRCDPISGHDNLYWYRRVMGKEIKFLLHFVKESKQDESGMPNNRFLAERTGGTYSTLKVQPAELEDSGVYFCASSQGLAAYNEQFFGPGTRLTVL.

V gene TRBV27 combines with J gene TRBJ1-1; weak D call: TRBD1 (5 bases). Germline assignment: CDR1 MNHEY and CDR2 SMNVEV (reference sequence). The V and J ends lost 2 bases and 0 bases respectively, with 10 bases between them. This CDR3 is 15 amino acids long. The CDR3 sequence: CASSLGLGVNTEAFF. As DNA, the CDR3 is TGTGCCAGCAGTTTAGGGTTAGGGGTGAACACTGAAGCTTTCTTT.

This rearrangement joins TRBV6-1 to TRBJ1-6; no firm D call. The ends were cut back, 8 bases at V and 0 bases at J, with 5 bases in the middle. The CDR3 totals 13 residues. Germline-derived CDR1 and CDR2 are MNHNS and SASEGT. The CDR3 is CASLSSYNSPLHF. The CDR3 nucleotides read TGTGCCAGCCTCAGCTCCTATAATTCACCCCTCCACTTT.

This sequence joins TRBV10-2 and TRBJ1-3; D gene uncertain. Germline loops: CDR1 WSHSY, CDR2 SAAADI. The length of the CDR3 is 13 residues. With 4 bases removed from V and 4 bases from J, the gap between germline ends came to 8 bases. CDR3 region: CASSGVPGNTIYF. The CDR3, as DNA: TGCGCCAGCAGTGGAGTACCGGGAAACACCATATATTTT.

This chain connects TRBV7-2 to TRBJ2-3; 10 nucleotides align to TRBD2. CDR1 SGHTA and CDR2 FQGNSA come from the germline V gene. CDR3 length: 16 amino acids. Unmatched junction bases numbered 7, after V lost 7 bases and J lost 0 bases. The CDR3 DNA sequence: TGTGCCAGCACCATAGCGGGGGGACCTAGCACAGATACGCAGTATTTT. It yields the protein CASTIAGGPSTDTQYF. The entire variable domain, with the rest obtained from reference TRBV7-2 and TRBJ2-3, is as follows: GAGVSQSPSNKVTEKGKDVELRCDPISGHTALYWYRQSLGQGLEFLIYFQGNSAPDKSGLPSDRFSAERTGGSVSTLTIQRTQQEDSAVYLCASTIAGGPSTDTQYFGPGTRLTVL.

This chain links TRBV18 with TRBJ2-5; no reliable D call. The CDR3 extends over 12 amino acids. Trimming pared 3 bases from V and 1 base from J, leaving 3 bases between. CDR1 KGHSH and CDR2 LQKENI come from the germline V gene. The CDR3 region is CASSPSQETQYF. CDR3 DNA sequence: TGTGCCAGCTCACCCTCCCAAGAGACCCAGTACTTC.

The V gene is TRBV5-5, the J gene TRBJ1-2; the D is unclear. Trimming removed 0 bases at V and 7 bases at J, with 10 bases between. CDR1 SGHKS and CDR2 YYEKEE come from the germline V gene (reference sequence). The CDR3 loop spans 13 amino acids. The CDR3 bases are TGTGCCAGCAGCTTGGAAGGTAGAGGTGGCTACACCTTC. Translation: CASSLEGRGGYTF.

This chain joins TRBV5-8 and TRBJ1-5; unclear D gene. This CDR3 comprises 12 residues. V lost 0 bases, J lost 7 bases, and 5 bases lay in between. Germline loops: CDR1 SGHTS, CDR2 YDEGEE. Here the CDR3 DNA reads TGTGCCAGCAGCTTGGCCTACCAGCCCCAGCATTTT. Its protein product is CASSLAYQPQHF. Using reference TRBV5-8 and TRBJ1-5 for the parts outside the CDR3, the full variable domain is EAGVTQSPTHLIKTRGQQATLRCSPISGHTSVYWYQQALGLGLQFLLWYDEGEERNRGNFPPRFSGRQFPNYSSELNVNALELEDSALYLCASSLAYQPQHFGDGTRLSIL.